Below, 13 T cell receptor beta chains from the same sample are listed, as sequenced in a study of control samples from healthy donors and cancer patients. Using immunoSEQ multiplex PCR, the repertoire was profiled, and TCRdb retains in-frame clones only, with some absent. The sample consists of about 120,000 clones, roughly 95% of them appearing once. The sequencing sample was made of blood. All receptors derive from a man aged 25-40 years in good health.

The DNA of the CDR3 is TGTGCCATAGGACGGACCGACTACGAGCAGTACTTC. It yields the protein CAIGRTDYEQYF. This rearrangement joins TRBV10-3 to TRBJ2-7; D uncertain. The CDR3 has 12 amino acids. V lost 9 bases, J lost 3 bases, and 12 bases lay in between. Germline CDR1 reads ENHRY; CDR2 reads SYGVKD.

DNA for the CDR3: TGTGCCAGCAGCCGCGATGGGGGCGGGAAGACCCAGTACTTC. Protein sequence: CASSRDGGGKTQYF. The rearrangement links TRBV7-3 to TRBJ2-5; D assignment may be TRBD1 or TRBD2 (6 bases each). The CDR3 runs 14 residues. V lost 5 bases and J 6 bases, leaving 16 bases between the germline ends. Looked up from germline, CDR1 is SGHTA and CDR2 is FQGTGA.

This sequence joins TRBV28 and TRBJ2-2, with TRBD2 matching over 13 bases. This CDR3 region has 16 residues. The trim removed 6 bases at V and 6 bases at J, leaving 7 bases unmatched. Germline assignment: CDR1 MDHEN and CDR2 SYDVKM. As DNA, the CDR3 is TGTGCCAGCAGGACTAGCGGGGGGCCCCCCCCCGGGGAGCTGTTTTTT. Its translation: CASRTSGGPPPGELFF.

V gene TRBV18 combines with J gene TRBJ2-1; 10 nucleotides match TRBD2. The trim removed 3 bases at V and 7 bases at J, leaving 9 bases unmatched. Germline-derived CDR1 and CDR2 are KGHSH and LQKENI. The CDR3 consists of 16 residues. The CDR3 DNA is TGTGCCAGCTCACCTCCCGAACTAGCGGGGACTAATGAGCAGTTCTTC. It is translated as CASSPPELAGTNEQFF. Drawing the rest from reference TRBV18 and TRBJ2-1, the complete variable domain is NAGVMQNPRHLVRRRGQEARLRCSPMKGHSHVYWYRQLPEEGLKFMVYLQKENIIDESGMPKERFSAEFPKEGPSILRIQQVVRGDSAAYFCASSPPELAGTNEQFFGPGTRLTVL.

The CDR3 here is CASSSAGRNTEAFF. The CDR3 coding sequence is TGTGCCAGCAGCTCGGCGGGACGAAACACTGAAGCTTTCTTT. This chain connects TRBV7-8 to TRBJ1-1; D possibly corresponds to TRBD1 (5 bases). V lost 4 bases and J lost 2, with 11 bases in between. CDR1 and CDR2 from the germline V gene are SGHVS and FQNEAQ. CDR3 length equals 14 residues.

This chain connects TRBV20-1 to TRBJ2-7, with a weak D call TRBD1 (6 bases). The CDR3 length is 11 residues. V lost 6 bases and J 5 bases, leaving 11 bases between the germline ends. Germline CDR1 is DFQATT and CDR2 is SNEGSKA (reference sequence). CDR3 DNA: TGCAGTGCAACCAGGGGCCACGAGCAGTACTTC. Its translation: CSATRGHEQYF.

The CDR3: CASSPLLEGWGTEAFF. The CDR3 nucleotides are TGTGCCAGCTCACCACTTTTGGAGGGGTGGGGCACTGAAGCTTTCTTT. V and J are TRBV18 and TRBJ1-1, with D possibly matching TRBD1 (5 bases). Trimming removed 1 base from V and 4 bases from J, with 16 bases in between. The V gene's germline CDR1 is KGHSH and CDR2 LQKENI. The CDR3 runs 16 residues.

CDR3 amino acids: CASSYARGYNSPLHF. The DNA for the CDR3 is TGTGCCAGCAGTTACGCCCGGGGGTACAATTCACCCCTCCACTTT. V and J are TRBV6-2 or TRBV6-3 and TRBJ1-6; perhaps TRBD1 as D (5 bases). V lost 2 bases, J lost 7 bases, and 12 bases lay in between. The CDR3 spans 15 residues. In germline, CDR1 is MNHEY, CDR2 SVGEGT.

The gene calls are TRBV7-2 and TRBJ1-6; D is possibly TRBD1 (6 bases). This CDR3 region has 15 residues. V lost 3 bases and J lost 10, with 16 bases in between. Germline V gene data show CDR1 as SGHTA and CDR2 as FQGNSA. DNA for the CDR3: TGTGCCAGCAGCTTGTTGCTGGACAGACTCTCACCCCTCCACTTT. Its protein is CASSLLLDRLSPLHF.

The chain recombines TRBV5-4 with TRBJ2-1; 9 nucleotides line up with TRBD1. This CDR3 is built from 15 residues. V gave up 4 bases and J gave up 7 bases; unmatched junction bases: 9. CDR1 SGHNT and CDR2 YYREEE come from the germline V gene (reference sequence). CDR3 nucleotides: TGTGCCAGCAGCGTAACAGGGGGCGCCGGAAATGAGCAGTTCTTC. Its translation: CASSVTGGAGNEQFF.

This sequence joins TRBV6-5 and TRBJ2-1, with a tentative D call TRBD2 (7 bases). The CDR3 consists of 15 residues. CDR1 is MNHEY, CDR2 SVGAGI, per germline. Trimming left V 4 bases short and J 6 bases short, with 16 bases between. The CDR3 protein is CASSSSGGPGNEQFF. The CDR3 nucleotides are TGTGCCAGCAGTTCTTCCGGGGGGCCTGGCAATGAGCAGTTCTTC.

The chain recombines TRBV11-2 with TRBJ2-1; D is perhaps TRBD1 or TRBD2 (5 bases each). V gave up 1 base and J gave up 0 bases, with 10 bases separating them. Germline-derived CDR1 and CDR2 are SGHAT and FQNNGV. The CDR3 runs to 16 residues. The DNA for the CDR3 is TGTGCCAGCAGCTTAGTACGGGGCTCCTCCTACAATGAGCAGTTCTTC. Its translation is CASSLVRGSSYNEQFF.

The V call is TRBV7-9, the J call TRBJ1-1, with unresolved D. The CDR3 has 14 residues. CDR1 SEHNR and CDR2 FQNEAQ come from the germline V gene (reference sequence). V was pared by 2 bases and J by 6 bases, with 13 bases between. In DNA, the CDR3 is TGTGCCAGCAGCTTAACCCTCAGATGGGCTGAAGCTTTCTTT. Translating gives CASSLTLRWAEAFF.